These 13 T cell receptor beta chains came from one sample sequenced in a study of blood T cell repertoires in COVID-19. TCRdb's table, derived via immunoSEQ multiplex PCR, lists solely in-frame clones and lacks some. The table lists 100,000 to 150,000 clones, approximately 90% of them singletons. The sequenced sample was peripheral blood. These TCRs come from a man aged 50 to 60 with active or convalescent COVID-19.

This clone was recorded once. The chain's CDR3 is CASSSPGGQGGQPQHF. The CDR3 DNA sequence: TGTGCCAGCAGTTCCCCCGGGGGACAGGGGGGTCAGCCCCAGCATTTT. V is TRBV2 and J is TRBJ1-5; 11 nucleotides align to TRBD1. The V gene's germline CDR1 is SNHLY and CDR2 FYNNEI. J was trimmed by 6 bases and V by 5 bases; bases with no gene match: 9. CDR3 length: 16 residues.

The rearrangement links TRBV21-1 to TRBJ1-1; the table gives TRBD1 as D, unverified against the DNA. TRBV21-1 is tagged as a pseudogene. CDR3 length: 22 residues. CDR3 amino acids: CASSKQSTAGTGGAARNTEAFF. In DNA form, the CDR3 reads TGTGCCAGCAGCAAACAATCCACCGCCGGGACAGGGGGCGCGGCGAGAAACACTGAAGCTTTCTTT.

This clone was recorded a few times. J is TRBJ1-2 and V is TRBV7-2; the match to TRBD1 covers 11 bases. V lost 5 bases, J lost 1 base, and 9 bases stayed unmatched. The germline gives CDR1 SGHTA, CDR2 FQGNSA. The CDR3 spans 17 residues. CDR3 DNA: TGTGCCAGCAGCAAAAGGGGACAGGGGGGAAGTAACTATGGCTACACCTTC. This codes for CASSKRGQGGSNYGYTF. Based on the CDR3 plus reference TRBV7-2 and TRBJ1-2, the full variable domain is GAGVSQSPSNKVTEKGKDVELRCDPISGHTALYWYRQSLGQGLEFLIYFQGNSAPDKSGLPSDRFSAERTGGSVSTLTIQRTQQEDSAVYLCASSKRGQGGSNYGYTFGSGTRLTVV.

The chain employs TRBV2 and TRBJ1-1, with 10 bases matching TRBD1. J lost 6 bases, V lost 1 base, and 11 bases had no gene match. The CDR3 spans 17 residues. Looked up from germline, CDR1 is SNHLY and CDR2 is FYNNEI. The CDR3 DNA reads as TGTGCCAGCAGTGAAGTGTTTGTCATAGGGACAGGGGCTGAAGCTTTCTTT. It encodes CASSEVFVIGTGAEAFF.

The J gene is TRBJ2-5, the V gene TRBV27; D may be TRBD2 (6 bases). This CDR3 has 14 amino acids. CDR1 MNHEY and CDR2 SMNVEV come from the germline V gene (reference sequence). Trimming pared 3 bases from V and 5 bases from J, leaving 13 bases between. The CDR3 nucleotides read TGTGCCAGCAGTTTGGGAGGTTTCGGCGAGACCCAGTACTTC. Its translation is CASSLGGFGETQYF.

The chain carries TRBV11-2 and TRBJ2-7; a weak D match, TRBD1 (5 bases). Germline assignment: CDR1 SGHAT and CDR2 FQNNGV. The V end lost 5 bases, the J end lost 6 bases, and 17 bases lay between the germline ends. The CDR3 totals 14 residues. The CDR3 coding sequence is TGTGCCAGCAGCCTCGGACATTCGTTGGGCGAGCAGTACTTC. It translates to CASSLGHSLGEQYF. The variable domain in full, with the rest retrieved from reference TRBV11-2 and TRBJ2-7, is EAGVAQSPRYKIIEKRQSVAFWCNPISGHATLYWYQQILGQGPKLLIQFQNNGVVDDSQLPKDRFSAERLKGVDSTLKIQPAKLEDSAVYLCASSLGHSLGEQYFGPGTRLTVT.

This sequence joins TRBV3-1 (or the pseudogene TRBV3-2) and TRBJ1-1; D not resolved. This CDR3 spans 13 amino acids. V was shortened by 2 bases and J by 7 bases, with 11 bases between the two germline ends. The germline CDR1 and CDR2 sequences are LGHDT and YNNKEL (reference sequence). The CDR3: CASSQSLFLEAFF. The DNA for the CDR3 is TGTGCCAGCAGCCAATCCCTTTTCCTTGAAGCTTTCTTT.

This chain links TRBV18 with TRBJ2-7; 7 bases are shared with TRBD1. This CDR3 has 13 residues. Germline V gene data show CDR1 as KGHSH and CDR2 as LQKENI. V lost 6 bases to trimming and J lost 2 bases; unmatched junction nucleotides: 4. For the CDR3, the DNA is TGTGCCAGCTCCGAGACAGGGCCCTACGAGCAGTACTTC. Its translation is CASSETGPYEQYF.

The gene calls are TRBV19 and TRBJ1-2; 7 positions match TRBD1. CDR3 length equals 13 residues. V gave up 10 bases and J gave up 3 bases; unmatched junction bases: 8. Germline CDR1 reads LNHDA; CDR2 reads SQIVND (reference sequence). The CDR3 protein is CATADDRDYGYTF. The CDR3 bases are TGTGCCACCGCGGATGACAGGGACTATGGCTACACCTTC. Looking up the rest from reference TRBV19 and TRBJ1-2 gives the full variable domain: DGGITQSPKYLFRKEGQNVTLSCEQNLNHDAMYWYRQDPGQGLRLIYYSQIVNDFQKGDIAEGYSVSREKKESFPLTVTSAQKNPTAFYLCATADDRDYGYTFGSGTRLTVV.

Concerning this clone: The junction differs from germline at one of its ends, possibly a read error. The rearrangement uses TRBV5-1 and TRBJ1-5; 9 bases line up with TRBD1. Germline CDR1 SGHRS, CDR2 YFSETQ. This CDR3 is built from 12 residues. CDR3 sequence: CASSEWGGQGTF. CDR3 DNA sequence: TGCGCCAGCAGCGAGTGGGGCGGACAGGGGACATTT. Looking up the rest from reference TRBV5-1 and TRBJ1-5 gives the full variable domain: KAGVTQTPRYLIKTRGQQVTLSCSPISGHRSVSWYQQTPGQGLQFLFEYFSETQRNKGNFPGRFSGRQFSNSRSEMNVSTLELGDSALYLCASSEWGGQGTFGDGTRLSIL.

This chain links TRBV19 with TRBJ2-1; D possibly corresponds to TRBD1 (5 bases). Germline CDR1 reads LNHDA; CDR2 reads SQIVND (reference sequence). The CDR3 has 14 residues. V was clipped by 4 bases and J by 2 bases, with 9 bases between them. Here the CDR3 DNA reads TGTGCCAGTAGTAAAGACAGTCCCTACAATGAGCAGTTCTTC. Its translation is CASSKDSPYNEQFF.

The genes are TRBV5-4 and TRBJ1-5; no clear D. V was cut by 3 bases and J by 7 bases, with 8 bases left in between. The CDR3 runs 12 residues. The germline V gene has CDR1 SGHNT and CDR2 YYREEE (reference sequence). The CDR3 DNA is TGTGCCAGCAGCTCACCGGGACAGCCCCAGCATTTT. Translating gives CASSSPGQPQHF.

The rearrangement uses TRBV7-2 and TRBJ2-5, with TRBD2 matching over 9 bases. The germline gives CDR1 SGHTA, CDR2 FQGNSA. Losses at the gene ends were 4 bases for V and 7 bases for J; bases not matched to a gene: 13. This CDR3 comprises 16 residues. DNA of the CDR3: TGTGCCAGCAGCTCGGCTCCGGGACTAGCCCCAGGGACCCAGTACTTC. Translating gives CASSSAPGLAPGTQYF.